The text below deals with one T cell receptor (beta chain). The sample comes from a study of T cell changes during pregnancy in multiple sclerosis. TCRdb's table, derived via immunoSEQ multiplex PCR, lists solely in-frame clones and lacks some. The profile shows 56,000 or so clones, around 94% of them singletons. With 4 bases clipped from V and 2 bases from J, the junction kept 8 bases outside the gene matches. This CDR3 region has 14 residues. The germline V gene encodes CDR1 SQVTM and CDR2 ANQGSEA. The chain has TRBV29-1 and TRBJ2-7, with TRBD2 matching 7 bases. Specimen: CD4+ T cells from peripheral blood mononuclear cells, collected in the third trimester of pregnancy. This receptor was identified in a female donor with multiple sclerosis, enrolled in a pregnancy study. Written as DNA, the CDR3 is TGCAGCGTTGGGCGGGCTAGCGGAGCCTACGAGCAGTACTTC. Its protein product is CSVGRASGAYEQYF.